This T cell receptor (beta chain) was obtained from a study of cytotoxic CD8 clonotypes in ibrutinib-treated CLL. CDR1 is LNHDA and CDR2 is SQIVND in the germline V gene (reference sequence). The CDR3 consists of 17 residues. V was trimmed by 2 bases and J by 0 bases, leaving 14 bases between them. Profiling relied on immunoSEQ multiplex PCR, and the TCRdb table lists in-frame clones only, not all of them. This sample yields 60,000 to 95,000 clones, of which less than 90% are seen a single time; about 40% belongs to the top ten. The V gene is TRBV19, the J gene TRBJ2-1; weak D call: TRBD1 (5 bases). The origin of this receptor is a human donor with chronic lymphocytic leukemia. Material: PBMCs, obtained after 24 months of ibrutinib treatment. The CDR3 sequence is CASSIREYQGSYNEQFF. CDR3 sequence (DNA): TGTGCCAGTAGTATAAGAGAGTACCAGGGCTCCTACAATGAGCAGTTCTTC.